This T cell receptor (beta chain) stems from a study of Tregs in tolerant kidney transplant recipients. The wider study: An approximately 3-day belatacept mixed lymphocyte reaction, sometimes plus 5-day graft donor restimulation, preceded CD4+CD25+CD127- sorting. Sorting used antibodies to exclude donor cells.

Trimming took 0 bases from V and 8 from J, leaving 13 bases between them. In germline, CDR1 is SGDLS, CDR2 YYNGEE. The CDR3 is 14 amino acids. As regards this clone: As yet, its antigen is unknown.

Study-level findings and limits: Tregs expanded with activated donor B cells seemed most donor-specific. Validation in larger populations is needed because few patients were studied.

Method: immunoSEQ multiplex PCR; TCRdb's copy keeps in-frame clones and lacks some. The sample has about 16,000 clones, about 57% seen once. The clonotype originates from a human donor in good health. The chain uses TRBV9 and TRBJ2-3; TRBD2 might be the D (5 bases). The sample was Tregs from blood cultured with allogeneic cells. CDR3 sequence (DNA): TGTGCCAGCAGCGTAGGGGAGTCGGGTGGTACGCAGTATTTT. Amino acids: CASSVGESGGTQYF.